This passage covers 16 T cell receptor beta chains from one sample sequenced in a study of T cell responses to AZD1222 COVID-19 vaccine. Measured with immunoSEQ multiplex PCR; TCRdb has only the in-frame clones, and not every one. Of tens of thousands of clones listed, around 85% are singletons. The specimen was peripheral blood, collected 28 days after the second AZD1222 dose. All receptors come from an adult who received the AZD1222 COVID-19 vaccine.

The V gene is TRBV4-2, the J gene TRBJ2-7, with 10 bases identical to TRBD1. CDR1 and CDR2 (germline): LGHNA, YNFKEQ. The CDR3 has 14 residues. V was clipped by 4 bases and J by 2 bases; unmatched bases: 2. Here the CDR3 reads CASSPGTGAYEQYF. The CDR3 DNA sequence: TGTGCCAGCAGCCCCGGGACAGGGGCCTACGAGCAGTACTTC.

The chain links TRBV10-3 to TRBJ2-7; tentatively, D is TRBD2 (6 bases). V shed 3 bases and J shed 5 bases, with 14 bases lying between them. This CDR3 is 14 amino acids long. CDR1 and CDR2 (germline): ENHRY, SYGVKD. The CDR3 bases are TGTGCCATCAGTGACGGGCGAGGGAGGAACGAGCAGTACTTC. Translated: CAISDGRGRNEQYF.

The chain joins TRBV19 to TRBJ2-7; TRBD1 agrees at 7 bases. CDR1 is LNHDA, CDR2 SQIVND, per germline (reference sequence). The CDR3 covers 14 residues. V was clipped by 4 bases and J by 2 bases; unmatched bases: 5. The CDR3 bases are TGTGCCAGTAGTAACCCGGGACAGACCTACGAGCAGTACTTC. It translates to CASSNPGQTYEQYF.

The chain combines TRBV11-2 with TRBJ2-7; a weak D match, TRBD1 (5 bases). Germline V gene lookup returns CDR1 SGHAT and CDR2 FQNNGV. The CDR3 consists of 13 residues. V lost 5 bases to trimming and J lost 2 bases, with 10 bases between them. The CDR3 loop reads CASSTGLAYEQYF. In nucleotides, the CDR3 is TGTGCCAGCAGCACAGGCTTAGCCTACGAGCAGTACTTC.

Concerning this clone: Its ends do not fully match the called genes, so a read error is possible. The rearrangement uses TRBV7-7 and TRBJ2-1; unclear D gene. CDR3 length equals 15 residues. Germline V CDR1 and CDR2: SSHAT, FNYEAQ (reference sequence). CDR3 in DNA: TGTGCTAGCAGCTTAGTTACAGACTCCTACAATGAGCAGTTCTTC. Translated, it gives CASSLVTDSYNEQFF.

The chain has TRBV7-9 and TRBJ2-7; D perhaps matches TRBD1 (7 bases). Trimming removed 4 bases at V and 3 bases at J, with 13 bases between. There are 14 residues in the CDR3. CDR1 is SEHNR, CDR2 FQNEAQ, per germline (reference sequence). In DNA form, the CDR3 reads TGTGCCAGCAGCTCCACAGGGGAGGTCTACGAGCAGTACTTC. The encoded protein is CASSSTGEVYEQYF.

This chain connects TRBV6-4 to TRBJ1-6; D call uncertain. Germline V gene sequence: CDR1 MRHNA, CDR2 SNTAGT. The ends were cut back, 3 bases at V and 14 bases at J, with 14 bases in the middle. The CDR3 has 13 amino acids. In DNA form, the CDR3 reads TGTGCCAGCAGTGAGGCGGCGGCTAAGACCCTCCACTTT. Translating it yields CASSEAAAKTLHF.

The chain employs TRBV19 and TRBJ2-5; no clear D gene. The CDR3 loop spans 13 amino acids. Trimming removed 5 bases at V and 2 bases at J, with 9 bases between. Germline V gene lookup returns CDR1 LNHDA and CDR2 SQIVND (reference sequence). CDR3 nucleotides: TGTGCCAGTAGTCCCCGACCACAAGAGACCCAGTACTTC. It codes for CASSPRPQETQYF.

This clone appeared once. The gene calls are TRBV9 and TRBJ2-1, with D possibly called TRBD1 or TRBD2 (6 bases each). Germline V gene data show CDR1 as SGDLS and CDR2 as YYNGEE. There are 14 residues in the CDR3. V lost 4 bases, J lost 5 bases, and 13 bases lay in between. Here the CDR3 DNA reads TGTGCCAGCAGCCAAACGGGGGCCAACAATGAGCAGTTCTTC. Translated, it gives CASSQTGANNEQFF.

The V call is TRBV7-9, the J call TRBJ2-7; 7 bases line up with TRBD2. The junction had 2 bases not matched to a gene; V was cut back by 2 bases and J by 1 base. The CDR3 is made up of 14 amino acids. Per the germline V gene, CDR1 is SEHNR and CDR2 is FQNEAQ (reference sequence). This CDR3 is CASSLQAGSYEQYF. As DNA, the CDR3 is TGTGCCAGCAGCTTACAAGCGGGGTCCTACGAGCAGTACTTC.

The CDR3 DNA reads as TGCGCCAGCAGCCAAGATCGCGGATGGCAGGGCGGTTCACCCCTCCACTTT. Its translation is CASSQDRGWQGGSPLHF. V and J are TRBV4-3 and TRBJ1-6; a possible D gene is TRBD1 (5 bases). V lost 0 bases to trimming and J lost 9 bases, with 18 bases between them. The CDR3 is made up of 17 amino acids. Per germline, CDR1 LGHNA and CDR2 YSLEER.

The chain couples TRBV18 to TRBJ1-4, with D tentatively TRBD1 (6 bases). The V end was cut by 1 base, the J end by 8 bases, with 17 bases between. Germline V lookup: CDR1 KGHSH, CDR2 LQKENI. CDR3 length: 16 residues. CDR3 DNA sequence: TGTGCCAGCTCACCACGGGTTGCAGGGGCCGAGGAAAAACTGTTTTTT. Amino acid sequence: CASSPRVAGAEEKLFF. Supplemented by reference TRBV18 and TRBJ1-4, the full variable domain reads NAGVMQNPRHLVRRRGQEARLRCSPMKGHSHVYWYRQLPEEGLKFMVYLQKENIIDESGMPKERFSAEFPKEGPSILRIQQVVRGDSAAYFCASSPRVAGAEEKLFFGSGTQLSVL.

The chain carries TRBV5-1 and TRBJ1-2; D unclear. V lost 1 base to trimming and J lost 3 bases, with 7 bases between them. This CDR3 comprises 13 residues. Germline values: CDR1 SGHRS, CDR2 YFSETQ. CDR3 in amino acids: CASSLLRDYGYTF. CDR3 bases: TGCGCCAGCAGCTTGCTAAGGGACTATGGCTACACCTTC.

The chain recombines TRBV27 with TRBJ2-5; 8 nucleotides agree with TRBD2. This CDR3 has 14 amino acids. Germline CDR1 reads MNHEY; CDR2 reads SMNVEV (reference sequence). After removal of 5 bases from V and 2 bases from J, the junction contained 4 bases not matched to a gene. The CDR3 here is CASSQRGTQETQYF. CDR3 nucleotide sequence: TGTGCCAGCAGTCAGCGGGGGACTCAAGAGACCCAGTACTTC.

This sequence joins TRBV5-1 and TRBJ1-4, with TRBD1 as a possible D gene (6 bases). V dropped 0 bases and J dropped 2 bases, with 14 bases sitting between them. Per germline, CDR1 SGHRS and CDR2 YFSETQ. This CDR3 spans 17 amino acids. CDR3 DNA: TGCGCCAGCAGCTTGGGTAAACGGACAGCCACTAATGAAAAACTGTTTTTT. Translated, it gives CASSLGKRTATNEKLFF. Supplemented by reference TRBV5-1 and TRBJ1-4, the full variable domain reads KAGVTQTPRYLIKTRGQQVTLSCSPISGHRSVSWYQQTPGQGLQFLFEYFSETQRNKGNFPGRFSGRQFSNSRSEMNVSTLELGDSALYLCASSLGKRTATNEKLFFGSGTQLSVL.

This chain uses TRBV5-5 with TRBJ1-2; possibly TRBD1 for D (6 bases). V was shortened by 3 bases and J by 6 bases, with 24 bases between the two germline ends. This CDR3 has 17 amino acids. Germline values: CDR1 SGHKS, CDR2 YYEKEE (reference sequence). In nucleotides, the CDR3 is TGTGCCAGCAGCTCCGGACGCGGTGTGGGGGCCTCGGATGGCTACACCTTC. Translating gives CASSSGRGVGASDGYTF.